This record concerns one T cell receptor (beta chain) sequence. Its antigen is unknown. The CDR3 spans 17 residues. Germline lookup yields CDR1 SGHRS and CDR2 YFSETQ. V shed 3 bases and J 0 bases; nucleotides not matched to a gene: 6. The record originates from a study of OX40 agonist ivuxolimab in advanced cancers. Study in general: Ivuxolimab, an agonistic anti-OX40 (CD134) antibody, was given to patients. From roughly 20 to 90 years was the age range, with a mean of approximately 58 years, and roughly 80% were male.

Findings and caveats of the study: CD4+ and CD8+ T cells in blood underwent clonal expansion by week 6 at 0.1 to 3.0 mg/kg. Expanded clones belonging to CD8+ T cells outnumbered, on average, those of CD4+.

Produced via immunoSEQ multiplex PCR; TCRdb's table is partial and in-frame only. The profile shows about 20,000 clones, about 86% of them singletons. The receptor's source is an adult with an advanced solid tumor such as melanoma, head and neck, liver or kidney cancer. The J gene is TRBJ2-1, the V gene TRBV5-1; TRBD2 agrees at 10 bases. Here the sequenced sample was CD4+ or CD8+ T cells sorted from blood, taken in a trial of the OX40 agonist ivuxolimab. As DNA, the CDR3 is TGCGCCAGCAGCTCAGGGACTAGCGCATACTCCTACAATGAGCAGTTCTTC. Translating gives CASSSGTSAYSYNEQFF.